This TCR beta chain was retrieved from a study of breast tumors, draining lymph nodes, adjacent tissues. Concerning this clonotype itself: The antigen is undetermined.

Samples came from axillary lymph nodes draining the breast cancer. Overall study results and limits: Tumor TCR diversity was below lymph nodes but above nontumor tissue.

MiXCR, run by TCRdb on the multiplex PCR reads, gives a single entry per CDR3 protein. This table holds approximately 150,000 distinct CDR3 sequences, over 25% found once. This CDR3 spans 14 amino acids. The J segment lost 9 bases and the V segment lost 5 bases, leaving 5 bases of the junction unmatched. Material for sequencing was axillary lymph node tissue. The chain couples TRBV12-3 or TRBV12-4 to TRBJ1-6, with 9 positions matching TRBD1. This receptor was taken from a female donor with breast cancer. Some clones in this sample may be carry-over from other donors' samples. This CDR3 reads CASSPGQGSSPLHF. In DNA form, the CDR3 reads TGTGCCAGCAGTCCGGGACAGGGAAGTTCACCCCTCCACTTT.